This T cell receptor beta chain stems from a study of CD8 T cells in ankylosing spondylitis. The study's findings and limits: For ankylosing spondylitis blood, a TCR beta motif of 7 or 8 highly homologous variants appeared characteristic. As reported, disease-linked clones showed significant enrichment in matched ankylosing spondylitis synovial fluid. Past research had described some motif variants in reactive arthritis synovial fluid and blood. As for the disease-linked clones, they showed a CD8+ phenotype and occurred at relatively low frequencies in peripheral blood.

Scientists made TCR beta libraries using quantitative 5'-RACE with molecular barcodes. A single record per CDR3 protein comes from TCRdb applying MiXCR to the 5' RACE reads. The sample lists around 220,000 distinct CDR3 sequences; around 17% were seen once. The CDR3 is 18 residues long. The germline V gene has CDR1 SNHLY and CDR2 FYNNEI. The ends lost 5 bases at V and 9 bases at J; junction bases unmatched: 16. As to this clonotype: Its specificity is unknown.

The V gene is TRBV2, the J gene TRBJ2-2, with 12 bases lining up with TRBD2. The sample comprised blood, either unsorted or a sorted T cell fraction (not recorded which). The clonotype originates from a male donor with ankylosing spondylitis. The CDR3 DNA sequence: TGTGCCAGCAGTCCCACCGGTGGACTAGCGGGGCCTCGTTGGGAGCTGTTTTTT. It yields the protein CASSPTGGLAGPRWELFF.